These 12 T cell receptor beta chains came from one sample sequenced in a study of blood T cell repertoires in COVID-19. Some clones are missing from TCRdb's copy, which holds only in-frame ones; the method was immunoSEQ multiplex PCR. Of hundreds of thousands of clones listed, around 90% are singletons. The sequenced sample was PBMCs or T cells enriched from blood (not recorded which). Receptor source: a woman in her fifties or sixties who had recovered from COVID-19.

The genes are TRBV29-1 and TRBJ2-2; TRBD2 matches at 8 bases. The CDR3 extends over 13 amino acids. Trimming took 2 bases from V and 4 from J; bases not matched to a gene: 0. Germline CDR1 reads SQVTM; CDR2 reads ANQGSEA. This chain's CDR3 is CSVEREGTGELFF. The DNA for the CDR3 is TGCAGCGTTGAACGGGAGGGCACCGGGGAGCTGTTTTTT.

This clone has a single count. The chain joins TRBV7-2 to TRBJ1-2; possible D gene TRBD1, 5 bases. There are 13 residues in the CDR3. Trimming removed 6 bases at V and 4 bases at J, with 12 bases between. Germline loops: CDR1 SGHTA, CDR2 FQGNSA. CDR3 amino acids: CASSLQGSYGYTF. CDR3 nucleotide sequence: TGTGCCAGCAGTCTCCAGGGATCCTATGGCTACACCTTC.

CDR3 amino acids: CASVRGAGFRTNEKLFF. CDR3 nucleotides: TGTGCCAGCGTGCGGGGAGCAGGGTTTCGAACTAATGAAAAACTGTTTTTT. V is TRBV2 and J is TRBJ1-4; maybe TRBD1 (5 bases). This CDR3 is built from 17 residues. Trimming cost V 8 bases and J 1 base, with 20 bases left between them. Per germline, CDR1 SNHLY and CDR2 FYNNEI.

CDR3 amino acids: CASSLGVSSGVYEQYF. CDR3 nucleotides: TGTGCCAGCAGTTTAGGTGTCAGTTCAGGGGTTTATGAGCAGTACTTC. The V and J genes are TRBV28 and TRBJ2-7; possibly TRBD1 for D (6 bases). The CDR3 totals 16 residues. Trimming pared 2 bases from V and 7 bases from J, leaving 21 bases between. Germline V gene data show CDR1 as MDHEN and CDR2 as SYDVKM. Complete variable domain (other parts from reference TRBV28 and TRBJ2-7): DVKVTQSSRYLVKRTGEKVFLECVQDMDHENMFWYRQDPGLGLRLIYFSYDVKMKEKGDIPEGYSVSREKKERFSLILESASTNQTSMYLCASSLGVSSGVYEQYFGPGTRLTVT.

The CDR3 DNA is TGTGCCAGCTCCGGGACAGGGGACTACGAGCAGTACTTC. As protein: CASSGTGDYEQYF. The chain has TRBV28 and TRBJ2-7; 10 bases agree with TRBD1. Per the germline V gene, CDR1 is MDHEN and CDR2 is SYDVKM. V shed 8 bases and J 3 bases; nucleotides not matched to a gene: 4. This CDR3 contains 13 residues.

In its sample, this clone was seen many times. The chain joins TRBV5-1 to TRBJ2-7; the D is unclear. Germline CDR1 SGHRS, CDR2 YFSETQ. Trimming shortened V by 0 bases and J by 5 bases, and 6 bases separated the two germline ends. This CDR3 region has 12 residues. The DNA for the CDR3 is TGCGCCAGCAGCTTGGCCGTAAACGAGCAGTACTTC. Translating gives CASSLAVNEQYF. Combining the CDR3 with reference TRBV5-1 and TRBJ2-7 gives the whole variable domain KAGVTQTPRYLIKTRGQQVTLSCSPISGHRSVSWYQQTPGQGLQFLFEYFSETQRNKGNFPGRFSGRQFSNSRSEMNVSTLELGDSALYLCASSLAVNEQYFGPGTRLTVT.

The chain links TRBV7-3 to TRBJ2-5, with D possibly being TRBD1 (5 bases). The CDR3 runs 16 residues. Germline V CDR1 and CDR2: SGHTA, FQGTGA. V lost 4 bases and J lost 5, with 20 bases in between. CDR3 sequence: CASSWTAQGRAETQYF. CDR3 DNA sequence: TGTGCCAGCAGCTGGACCGCCCAGGGTAGAGCGGAGACCCAGTACTTC.

The table lists this clone with a count of one. CDR3 sequence: CASSVQSRGNSPLHF. The CDR3 DNA follows: TGTGCCAGTAGTGTCCAGAGTAGGGGTAATTCACCCCTCCACTTT. This chain connects TRBV19 to TRBJ1-6, with D possibly TRBD1 on 5 matching bases. CDR3 length: 15 amino acids. The germline V and J ends were trimmed by 5 bases and 6 bases, with 14 bases remaining between them. Per the germline V gene, CDR1 is LNHDA and CDR2 is SQIVND (reference sequence).

V usage is TRBV9 and J usage is TRBJ2-1; possibly TRBD2 for D (5 bases). This CDR3 has 13 residues. Germline CDR1 SGDLS, CDR2 YYNGEE. V dropped 2 bases and J dropped 7 bases, with 10 bases sitting between them. CDR3 protein: CASSVSGWNEQFF. The CDR3 DNA reads TGTGCCAGCAGCGTTTCGGGGTGGAATGAGCAGTTCTTC.

The V and J genes are TRBV7-9 and TRBJ2-5; D unresolved. Germline V gene sequence: CDR1 SEHNR, CDR2 FQNEAQ (reference sequence). The V end lost 11 bases, the J end lost 4 bases, and 8 bases lay between the germline ends. The length of the CDR3 is 10 residues. The CDR3 DNA follows: TGTGCCTATTCCGGAGAGACCCAGTACTTC. This encodes CAYSGETQYF.

The chain carries TRBV28 and TRBJ1-2, with 8 bases that match TRBD1. Germline CDR1 reads MDHEN; CDR2 reads SYDVKM. Unmatched junction bases numbered 8, after V lost 3 bases and J lost 8 bases. The CDR3 runs to 14 residues. CDR3 sequence reads: CASSFPTGARGYTF. The CDR3 DNA sequence: TGTGCCAGCAGTTTTCCGACAGGGGCACGGGGCTACACCTTC.

This chain uses TRBV28 with TRBJ1-5; the D is unclear. CDR1 and CDR2 from the germline V gene are MDHEN and SYDVKM. V was shortened by 10 bases and J by 0 bases, with 19 bases between the two germline ends. The CDR3 contains 16 residues. The CDR3 loop reads CATVTRGYYSNQPQHF. Written as DNA, the CDR3 is TGTGCCACCGTCACTCGCGGGTACTATAGCAATCAGCCCCAGCATTTT.